Listed here are 16 T cell receptor beta chains from one sample, sequenced in a study of control samples from healthy donors and cancer patients. Using immunoSEQ multiplex PCR, the repertoire was profiled, and TCRdb retains in-frame clones only, with some absent. The data show around 200,000 clones, roughly 91% seen once. Sequenced: blood. These TCRs come from a man between 18 and 35 years old in good health.

V is TRBV7-3 and J is TRBJ2-1, with 7 bases identical to TRBD2. There are 15 residues in the CDR3. The germline CDR1 and CDR2 sequences are SGHTA and FQGTGA. After removal of 2 bases from V and 7 bases from J, the junction contained 8 bases not matched to a gene. The chain's CDR3 is CASSLSPAGKNEQFF. The CDR3 region has the DNA TGTGCCAGCAGCTTATCCCCAGCGGGGAAAAATGAGCAGTTCTTC.

The chain is built from TRBV6-2 or TRBV6-3 and TRBJ1-1; D might be TRBD1 (5 bases). The germline CDR1 and CDR2 sequences are MNHEY and SVGEGT. V lost 7 bases and J lost 2, with 17 bases in between. This CDR3 has 15 amino acids. CDR3 in amino acids: CASTPDTVFNTEAFF. The CDR3 nucleotides read TGTGCCAGCACCCCGGACACCGTTTTTAACACTGAAGCTTTCTTT.

This sequence joins TRBV5-1 and TRBJ2-2, with a possible D match to TRBD1 (6 bases). V lost 4 bases to trimming and J lost 2 bases, with 12 bases between them. CDR3 length: 15 amino acids. The germline V gene encodes CDR1 SGHRS and CDR2 YFSETQ. The CDR3 protein is CASSPQGPNTGELFF. The CDR3 DNA sequence: TGCGCCAGCAGCCCACAGGGTCCTAACACCGGGGAGCTGTTTTTT. Full variable domain (missing parts from reference TRBV5-1 and TRBJ2-2): KAGVTQTPRYLIKTRGQQVTLSCSPISGHRSVSWYQQTPGQGLQFLFEYFSETQRNKGNFPGRFSGRQFSNSRSEMNVSTLELGDSALYLCASSPQGPNTGELFFGEGSRLTVL.

This clone was found a few times. This chain connects TRBV10-3 to TRBJ1-2, with 8 bases aligning to TRBD1. V trimming: 0 bases; J trimming: 5 bases; junction bases outside the gene matches: 5. The CDR3 totals 15 residues. Germline V gene lookup returns CDR1 ENHRY and CDR2 SYGVKD. The CDR3 nucleotides are TGTGCCATCAGTGAGTCGGGACAGGCGATTTATGGCTACACCTTC. This encodes CAISESGQAIYGYTF.

This clone was found once. The CDR3 is CASSLGGHYSPLHF. As DNA, the CDR3 is TGTGCCAGCAGTTTAGGGGGACATTATTCACCCCTCCACTTT. The chain combines TRBV7-3 with TRBJ1-6, with D maybe TRBD1 (6 bases). The CDR3 runs 14 residues. Germline-derived CDR1 and CDR2 are SGHTA and FQGTGA. The V end was cut by 6 bases, the J end by 8 bases, with 14 bases between. The full variable domain, in which reference TRBV7-3 and TRBJ1-6 provide the parts outside the CDR3, is GAGVSQTPSNKVTEKGKYVELRCDPISGHTALYWYRQSLGQGPEFLIYFQGTGAADDSGLPNDRFFAVRPEGSVSTLKIQRTERGDSAVYLCASSLGGHYSPLHFGNGTRLTVT.

J is TRBJ2-7 and V is TRBV6-5; D call uncertain. The CDR3 is made up of 15 amino acids. V was cut by 0 bases and J by 1 base, with 10 bases left in between. Germline V gene sequence: CDR1 MNHEY, CDR2 SVGAGI. The CDR3 nucleotides are TGTGCCAGCAGTTACTCAGGGTGGGGTTCCTACGAGCAGTACTTC. This translates into CASSYSGWGSYEQYF.

The chain links TRBV5-6 to TRBJ2-7; 7 nucleotides line up with TRBD1. V dropped 0 bases and J dropped 0; count of bases not matched to a gene: 3. Germline CDR1 reads SGHDT; CDR2 reads YYEEEE. The CDR3 contains 15 residues. DNA of the CDR3: TGTGCCAGCAGCTTGGGGGGACAGCCCTCCTACGAGCAGTACTTC. It translates to CASSLGGQPSYEQYF.

CDR3 coding DNA: TGTGCCAGTAGTAAACGTGGGGTTAATGAAAAACTGTTTTTT. Translated, it gives CASSKRGVNEKLFF. The V and J genes are TRBV19 and TRBJ1-4; no clear D. V was cut by 4 bases and J by 4 bases, with 10 bases left in between. This CDR3 spans 14 amino acids. The V gene's germline CDR1 is LNHDA and CDR2 SQIVND (reference sequence).

V and J are TRBV12-3 or TRBV12-4 and TRBJ1-1, with no clear D. Trimming stripped 4 bases from V and 6 bases from J, with 12 bases between. The CDR3 length is 13 residues. The CDR3, as DNA: TGTGCCAGCAGTTCGATCCTTGATCCTGAAGCTTTCTTT. Protein sequence: CASSSILDPEAFF.

The chain links TRBV5-4 to TRBJ2-2; D may match TRBD1 or TRBD2 (5 bases each). Trimming cost V 4 bases and J 4 bases, with 17 bases left between them. Germline V gene lookup returns CDR1 SGHNT and CDR2 YYREEE (reference sequence). CDR3 size: 16 residues. As DNA, the CDR3 is TGTGCCAGCAGCGGGCTCAGGGAGCCGGGCACCGGGGAGCTGTTTTTT. It is translated as CASSGLREPGTGELFF.

The chain carries TRBV5-1 and TRBJ1-1; 7 positions match TRBD1. Germline V lookup: CDR1 SGHRS, CDR2 YFSETQ. J lost 4 bases, V lost 3 bases, and 9 bases had no gene match. CDR3 length equals 15 residues. CDR3 sequence reads: CASSYTQGVSTEAFF. The CDR3 region has the DNA TGCGCCAGCAGCTACACTCAGGGGGTGAGCACTGAAGCTTTCTTT.

The chain carries TRBV7-8 and TRBJ1-5; D not certain. The CDR3 sequence is 14 residues long. V lost 1 base and J 6 bases, leaving 10 bases between the germline ends. CDR1 is SGHVS and CDR2 is FQNEAQ in the germline V gene. CDR3 bases: TGTGCCAGCAGCTTAGAGTCCGGACTTCAGCCCCAGCATTTT. Its protein is CASSLESGLQPQHF.

The chain uses TRBV3-1 (or the pseudogene TRBV3-2) and TRBJ2-3; 10 bases align to TRBD1. The junction had 3 bases not matched to a gene; V was cut back by 2 bases and J by 7 bases. In germline, CDR1 is LGHDT, CDR2 YNNKEL (reference sequence). The length of the CDR3 is 14 residues. The CDR3 spells CASSQWDRGHTQYF. The CDR3, as DNA: TGTGCCAGCAGCCAATGGGACAGGGGACATACGCAGTATTTT.

The J gene is TRBJ1-1, the V gene TRBV5-1; D is perhaps TRBD1 (6 bases). CDR3 size: 15 residues. Trimming shortened V by 2 bases and J by 8 bases, and 19 bases separated the two germline ends. CDR1 is SGHRS and CDR2 is YFSETQ in the germline V gene. The CDR3 DNA sequence: TGCGCCAGCAGCTTAACTGTCCGGCCCCAGGGGGAAGCTTTCTTT. Amino acid sequence: CASSLTVRPQGEAFF.

This clone turned up a few times. The V and J genes are TRBV28 and TRBJ2-1; D possibly matches TRBD1 or TRBD2 (5 bases each). The CDR3 totals 15 residues. V dropped 4 bases and J dropped 8 bases, with 18 bases sitting between them. From germline, CDR1 is MDHEN and CDR2 SYDVKM. The CDR3: CASSSSRRGGDEQFF. The CDR3 bases are TGTGCCAGCAGTTCCTCCCGCCGTGGGGGAGATGAGCAGTTCTTC.

This clone was counted only a few times. The J gene is TRBJ1-5, the V gene TRBV28, with 9 bases matching TRBD1. CDR3 size: 15 residues. From germline, CDR1 is MDHEN and CDR2 SYDVKM. V dropped 5 bases and J dropped 7; count of bases not matched to a gene: 9. The DNA of the CDR3 is TGTGCCAGCAGTACGGGACAGGGTTACGGGCAGCCCCAGCATTTT. As protein: CASSTGQGYGQPQHF.